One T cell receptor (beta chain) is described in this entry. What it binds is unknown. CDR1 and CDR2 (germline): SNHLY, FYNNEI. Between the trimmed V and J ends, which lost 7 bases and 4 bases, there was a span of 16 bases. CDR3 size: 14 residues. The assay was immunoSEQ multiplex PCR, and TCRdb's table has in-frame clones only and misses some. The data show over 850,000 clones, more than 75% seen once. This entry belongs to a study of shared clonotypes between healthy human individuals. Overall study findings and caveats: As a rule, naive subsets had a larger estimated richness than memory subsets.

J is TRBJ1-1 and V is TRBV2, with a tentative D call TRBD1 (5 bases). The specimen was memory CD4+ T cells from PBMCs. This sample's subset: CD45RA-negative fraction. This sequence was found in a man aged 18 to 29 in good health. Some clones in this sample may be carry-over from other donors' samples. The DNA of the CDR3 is TGTGCCAGCACAGACCAGGGAATGGGCACTGAAGCTTTCTTT. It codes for CASTDQGMGTEAFF.